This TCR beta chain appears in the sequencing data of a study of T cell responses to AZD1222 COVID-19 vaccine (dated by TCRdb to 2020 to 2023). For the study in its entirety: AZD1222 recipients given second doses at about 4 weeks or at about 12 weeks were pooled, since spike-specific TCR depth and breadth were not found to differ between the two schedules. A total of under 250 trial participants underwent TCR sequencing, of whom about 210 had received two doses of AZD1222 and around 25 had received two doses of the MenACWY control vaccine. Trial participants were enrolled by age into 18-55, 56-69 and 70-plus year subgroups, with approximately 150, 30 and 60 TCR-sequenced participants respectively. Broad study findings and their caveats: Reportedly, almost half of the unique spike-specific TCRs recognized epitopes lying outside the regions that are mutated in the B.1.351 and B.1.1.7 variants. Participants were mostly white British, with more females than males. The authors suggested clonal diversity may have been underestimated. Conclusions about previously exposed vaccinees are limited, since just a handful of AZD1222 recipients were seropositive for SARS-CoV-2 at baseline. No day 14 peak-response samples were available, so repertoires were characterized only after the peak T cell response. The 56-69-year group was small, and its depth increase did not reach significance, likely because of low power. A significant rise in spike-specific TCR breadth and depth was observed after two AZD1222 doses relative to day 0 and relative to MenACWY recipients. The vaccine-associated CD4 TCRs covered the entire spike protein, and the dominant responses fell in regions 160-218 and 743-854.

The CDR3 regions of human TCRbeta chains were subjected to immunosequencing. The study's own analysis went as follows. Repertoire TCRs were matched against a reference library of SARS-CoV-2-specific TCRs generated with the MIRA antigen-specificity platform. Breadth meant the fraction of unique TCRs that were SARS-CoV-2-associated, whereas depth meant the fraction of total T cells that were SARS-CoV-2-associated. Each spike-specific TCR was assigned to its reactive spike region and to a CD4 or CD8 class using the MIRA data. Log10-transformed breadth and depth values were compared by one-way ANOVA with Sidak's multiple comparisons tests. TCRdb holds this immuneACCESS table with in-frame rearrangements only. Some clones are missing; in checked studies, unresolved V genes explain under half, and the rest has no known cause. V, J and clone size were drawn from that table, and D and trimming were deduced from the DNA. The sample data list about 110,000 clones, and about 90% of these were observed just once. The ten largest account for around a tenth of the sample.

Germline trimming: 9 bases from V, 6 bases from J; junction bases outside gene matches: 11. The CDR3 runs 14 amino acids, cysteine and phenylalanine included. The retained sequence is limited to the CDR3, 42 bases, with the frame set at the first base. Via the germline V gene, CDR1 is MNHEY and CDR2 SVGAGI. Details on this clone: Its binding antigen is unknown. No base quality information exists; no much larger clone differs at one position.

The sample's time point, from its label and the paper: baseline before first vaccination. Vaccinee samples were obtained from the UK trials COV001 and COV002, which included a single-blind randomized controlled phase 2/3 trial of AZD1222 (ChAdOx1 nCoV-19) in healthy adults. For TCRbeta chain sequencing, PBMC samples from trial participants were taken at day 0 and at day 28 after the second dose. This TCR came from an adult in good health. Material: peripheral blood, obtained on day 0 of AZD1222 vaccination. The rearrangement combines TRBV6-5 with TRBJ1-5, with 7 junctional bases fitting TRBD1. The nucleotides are TGTGCCAGTAAACACACAGGGGAGGGTCAGCCCCAGCATTTT. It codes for CASKHTGEGQPQHF.